This T cell receptor beta chain comes out of a study of T cell repertoires in cytomegalovirus infection. Study overall: The authors relied on CMV epitopes, both recently identified HLA-C-restricted and well-studied HLA-B-restricted.

Note on this clonotype: Its specificity is unknown.

CDR1 is SEHNR and CDR2 is FQNEAQ in the germline V gene (reference sequence). V shed 5 bases and J shed 7 bases, with 15 bases lying between them. The CDR3 has 15 amino acids. TCRdb recomputed calls from the reads with MiXCR, one row per CDR3 protein. The profile shows 700,000 to 950,000 distinct CDR3 sequences, roughly 33% of them singletons. The starting material was cultured CD8+ T cells from PBMCs, obtained from culture after CMV antigen stimulation. The origin of this receptor is a human donor in good health (CMV status not recorded). Some clones in this sample may be carry-over from other donors' samples. This chain links TRBV7-9 with TRBJ1-6, with D tentatively TRBD1 (5 bases). The DNA for the CDR3 is TGTGCCAGCAGCACCCGGGACGCAGGGAATTCACCCCTCCACTTT. This sequence encodes CASSTRDAGNSPLHF.